Detailed here is one T cell receptor (beta chain). This clone may be a read error of a much larger clone one base away. These data belong to a study of metastatic and nonmetastatic thyroid tumors. Across the whole study: Repertoire comparison spanned blood and tumor or nodule tissue of malignant and benign thyroid patients.

TCRdb recomputed clones from the PCR reads via MiXCR. The sample lists tens of thousands of clones; roughly 18% were seen once. CDR3 length: 13 amino acids. Germline V gene data show CDR1 as KGHSH and CDR2 as LQKENI. Trimming removed 0 bases from V and 2 bases from J, with 3 bases in between. Each patient came to thyroid surgery without any prior treatment (of any kind). This TCR came from a male donor with papillary thyroid cancer or a benign thyroid nodule (not recorded which). Some clones in this sample may be carry-over from other donors' samples. This chain uses TRBV18 with TRBJ2-3; D is uncertain. Material for sequencing was blood. The CDR3 protein is CASSPPATDTQYF. As DNA, the CDR3 is TGTGCCAGCTCACCACCGGCCACAGATACGCAGTATTTT.